Presented here are 27 T cell receptor beta chains from one specimen sequenced in a study of graft-versus-host responses after intestinal transplantation. These TCRs' antigens remain unknown. TCRdb keeps only in-frame clones here, not all; method: immunoSEQ multiplex PCR. The top ten hold under 0.3% of the sample, which has about 120,000 clones, more than 90% seen once. The sequenced sample was unstimulated CD4+ T cells sorted from spleen or lymph node cells, obtained before transplant. The receptors derive from a human donor who was the organ donor for an intestinal transplant.

This rearrangement joins TRBV29-1 to TRBJ1-1; TRBD1 agrees at 8 bases. The germline V gene encodes CDR1 SQVTM and CDR2 ANQGSEA. CDR3 size: 13 residues. J gave up 2 bases and V 7 bases, and 6 bases lay outside the gene matches. CDR3 sequence reads: CSATTGANTEAFF. CDR3 bases: TGCAGCGCGACGACAGGGGCAAACACTGAAGCTTTCTTT.

The chain recombines TRBV27 with TRBJ1-3, with 8 bases that match TRBD1. The V gene end was trimmed by 5 bases and the J gene end by 2 bases; junction bases not matched to a gene: 5. The CDR3 sequence is 15 residues long. The germline CDR1 and CDR2 sequences are MNHEY and SMNVEV (reference sequence). DNA for the CDR3: TGTGCCAGCAGTCTGACAGGGGTAACTGGAAACACCATATATTTT. Translating it yields CASSLTGVTGNTIYF.

CDR3 bases: TGTGCCAGCAGCTTAGCGACTAGCGAAGAGACCCAGTACTTC. Amino acid sequence: CASSLATSEETQYF. J is TRBJ2-5 and V is TRBV7-9; 8 nucleotides align to TRBD2. V was clipped by 0 bases and J by 3 bases; unmatched bases: 0. This CDR3 is 14 amino acids long. Germline V lookup: CDR1 SEHNR, CDR2 FQNEAQ (reference sequence).

This clone showed up just once. The chain employs TRBV5-1 and TRBJ2-2; tentatively, D is TRBD1 or TRBD2 (5 bases each). The CDR3 covers 15 residues. Germline lookup yields CDR1 SGHRS and CDR2 YFSETQ. V was cut by 0 bases and J by 3 bases, with 9 bases left in between. The CDR3 sequence: CASSLAGAHTGELFF. In DNA, the CDR3 is TGCGCCAGCAGCTTGGCCGGGGCGCACACCGGGGAGCTGTTTTTT. Variable domain in full (rest from reference TRBV5-1 and TRBJ2-2): KAGVTQTPRYLIKTRGQQVTLSCSPISGHRSVSWYQQTPGQGLQFLFEYFSETQRNKGNFPGRFSGRQFSNSRSEMNVSTLELGDSALYLCASSLAGAHTGELFFGEGSRLTVL.

The CDR3 spells CASSQARGTYNSPLHF. In DNA form, the CDR3 reads TGCGCCAGCAGCCAAGCAAGGGGGACCTATAATTCACCCCTCCACTTT. The chain links TRBV4-3 to TRBJ1-6; D is perhaps TRBD1 (6 bases). Trimming cost V 1 base and J 2 bases, with 9 bases left between them. The V gene's germline CDR1 is LGHNA and CDR2 YSLEER. CDR3 length equals 16 residues.

This clone was seen a single time. The chain has TRBV7-9 and TRBJ1-1; D is perhaps TRBD1 (5 bases). This CDR3 comprises 18 residues. V was shortened by 6 bases and J by 0 bases, with 23 bases between the two germline ends. Germline V lookup: CDR1 SEHNR, CDR2 FQNEAQ (reference sequence). This chain's CDR3 is CASRPRFWDGVMNTEAFF. The CDR3 bases are TGTGCCAGCAGGCCAAGATTTTGGGACGGAGTCATGAACACTGAAGCTTTCTTT.

The chain recombines TRBV27 with TRBJ2-7; 13 nucleotides agree with TRBD2. This CDR3 contains 15 residues. Losses at the gene ends were 2 bases for V and 3 bases for J; bases not matched to a gene: 1. The V gene's germline CDR1 is MNHEY and CDR2 SMNVEV (reference sequence). CDR3 sequence: CASSLRLAGGYEQYF. CDR3 bases: TGTGCCAGCAGTTTAAGACTAGCGGGGGGCTACGAGCAGTACTTC.

This chain connects TRBV4-3 to TRBJ2-7; TRBD1 agrees at 10 bases. V was clipped by 0 bases and J by 4 bases; unmatched bases: 6. The CDR3 covers 16 residues. Germline V CDR1 and CDR2: LGHNA, YSLEER. CDR3 in amino acids: CASSQDFGDRGYEQYF. The CDR3 region has the DNA TGCGCCAGCAGCCAAGATTTCGGGGACAGGGGTTACGAGCAGTACTTC.

V gene TRBV7-9 combines with J gene TRBJ1-5, with D uncertain. This CDR3 is 14 amino acids long. Germline V gives CDR1 SEHNR, CDR2 FQNEAQ (reference sequence). Trimming pared 3 bases from V and 15 bases from J, leaving 21 bases between. CDR3 nucleotides: TGTGCCAGCAGCTTGGGTCAGAGCCTGTATCGCCCGCATTTT. It translates to CASSLGQSLYRPHF.

The CDR3 sequence: CASSLGGRLNEQFF. CDR3 coding DNA: TGTGCCAGCAGCTTAGGCGGGAGGCTCAATGAGCAGTTCTTC. The V gene is TRBV7-2, the J gene TRBJ2-1; 8 bases line up with TRBD2. This CDR3 has 14 amino acids. Germline CDR1 and CDR2: SGHTA and FQGNSA. Germline trimming cut 1 base from V and 6 bases from J; bases unmatched to any gene: 2.

The CDR3 DNA sequence: TGTGCCAGCAGTGGTCGGGGAGTTGGCTACAATGAGCAGTTCTTC. Its protein product is CASSGRGVGYNEQFF. V and J are TRBV2 and TRBJ2-1; D may be TRBD2 (5 bases). Trimming shortened V by 4 bases and J by 3 bases, and 13 bases separated the two germline ends. The germline V gene has CDR1 SNHLY and CDR2 FYNNEI. The CDR3 is 15 amino acids. Together with reference TRBV2 and TRBJ2-1, the CDR3 gives the full variable domain: EPEVTQTPSHQVTQMGQEVILRCVPISNHLYFYWYRQILGQKVEFLVSFYNNEISEKSEIFDDQFSVERPDGSNFTLKIRSTKLEDSAMYFCASSGRGVGYNEQFFGPGTRLTVL.

The genes are TRBV6-6 and TRBJ2-7, with 7 bases identical to TRBD1. Germline CDR1 is MNHNY and CDR2 is SVGAGI (reference sequence). J gave up 5 bases and V 6 bases, and 10 bases lay outside the gene matches. CDR3 size: 14 residues. The CDR3 DNA follows: TGTGCCAGCAGAATCAGACAGGGAAGGGACGAGCAGTACTTC. Translation: CASRIRQGRDEQYF.

The V and J genes are TRBV7-2 and TRBJ2-3, with TRBD2 matching 9 bases. From germline, CDR1 is SGHTA and CDR2 FQGNSA. V gave up 3 bases and J gave up 1 base; unmatched junction bases: 2. The CDR3 has 15 residues. This chain's CDR3 is CASSFRTSGTDTQYF. The CDR3 nucleotides read TGTGCCAGCAGCTTTAGGACTAGCGGCACAGATACGCAGTATTTT.

The chain links TRBV9 to TRBJ2-3, with TRBD1 as a possible D gene (6 bases). The germline V and J ends were trimmed by 4 bases and 2 bases, with 14 bases remaining between them. Per germline, CDR1 SGDLS and CDR2 YYNGEE. This CDR3 has 15 amino acids. CDR3 protein: CASSPTGFLTDTQYF. CDR3 in DNA: TGTGCCAGCAGCCCGACAGGTTTCCTCACAGATACGCAGTATTTT.

Worth noting for this clone: At one of its ends the junction is not consistent with the germline gene, which may arise from a read error. The chain couples TRBV5-6 to TRBJ2-3; D might be TRBD1 (6 bases). The CDR3 spans 16 residues. Per germline, CDR1 SGHDT and CDR2 YYEEEE. Here the CDR3 DNA reads TGTGTCAGCAGCTTTAGGGGGAGCACTAGCACAGATACGCAGTATTTT. Its protein is CVSSFRGSTSTDTQYF.

V usage is TRBV5-5 and J usage is TRBJ2-1; D ambiguous. The CDR3 is 15 amino acids. Per the germline V gene, CDR1 is SGHKS and CDR2 is YYEKEE (reference sequence). The germline V and J ends were trimmed by 1 base and 5 bases, with 13 bases remaining between them. The CDR3 DNA reads TGTGCCAGCAGCTTGACGGTAGGAGTAAACAATGAGCAGTTCTTC. This gives the protein CASSLTVGVNNEQFF.

The chain uses TRBV11-2 and TRBJ2-7; 8 bases line up with TRBD2. With V trimmed by 4 bases and J by 6 bases, 5 bases remained unmatched. Germline CDR1 is SGHAT and CDR2 is FQNNGV. The CDR3 runs to 13 residues. The CDR3 spells CASSSGGPTEQYF. CDR3 DNA sequence: TGTGCCAGCAGCTCGGGAGGGCCGACCGAGCAGTACTTC.

The chain recombines TRBV25-1 with TRBJ2-3; D unresolved. Germline loops: CDR1 MGHDK, CDR2 SYGVNS. The CDR3 is 13 residues long. The germline V and J ends were trimmed by 4 bases and 1 base, with 6 bases remaining between them. CDR3 in DNA: TGTGCCAGCAGTGGGAAAGGCACAGATACGCAGTATTTT. It encodes CASSGKGTDTQYF.

This sequence joins TRBV4-2 and TRBJ2-5; D remains ambiguous. From germline, CDR1 is LGHNA and CDR2 YNFKEQ. The CDR3 sequence is 16 residues long. Between the trimmed V and J ends, which lost 1 base and 5 bases, there was a span of 17 bases. The CDR3 DNA is TGTGCCAGCAGCCAAGTAGTGAACAGACTTTATGAGACCCAGTACTTC. Translating it yields CASSQVVNRLYETQYF.

V usage is TRBV18 and J usage is TRBJ2-1; unclear D gene. The CDR3 spans 14 residues. The V gene's germline CDR1 is KGHSH and CDR2 LQKENI. Trimming removed 3 bases from V and 15 bases from J, with 21 bases in between. The CDR3 bases are TGTGCCAGCTCACCCGGCCTATCCCGGGTCGGTGGGTTCTTC. Protein: CASSPGLSRVGGFF.

This clone was counted a single time. The chain uses TRBV19 and TRBJ1-6; the match to TRBD1 covers 7 bases. The trim removed 3 bases at V and 7 bases at J, leaving 6 bases unmatched. Germline V lookup: CDR1 LNHDA, CDR2 SQIVND (reference sequence). The CDR3 consists of 15 residues. DNA for the CDR3: TGTGCCAGTAGTATGGCCTGGGACAGAAATTCACCCCTCCACTTT. This translates into CASSMAWDRNSPLHF.

V usage is TRBV2 and J usage is TRBJ1-2, with D possibly matching TRBD1 (6 bases). Trimming took off 4 bases at V and 4 bases at J, with 19 bases between the two ends. This CDR3 is 16 amino acids long. CDR1 is SNHLY and CDR2 is FYNNEI in the germline V gene. The CDR3 spells CASSGMKEGGGYGYTF. In nucleotides, the CDR3 is TGTGCCAGCAGTGGAATGAAGGAAGGGGGAGGCTATGGCTACACCTTC.

The V call is TRBV25-1, the J call TRBJ2-7; the match to TRBD1 covers 7 bases. Germline trimming cut 4 bases from V and 0 bases from J; bases unmatched to any gene: 3. The CDR3 consists of 14 residues. CDR1 and CDR2 from the germline V gene are MGHDK and SYGVNS. CDR3 nucleotide sequence: TGTGCCAGCAGTGGAGGGACAGCCTCCTACGAGCAGTACTTC. Protein product: CASSGGTASYEQYF.

V usage is TRBV5-3 and J usage is TRBJ2-2, with D unclear. TRBV5-3 is annotated as an ORF whose role is uncertain. This CDR3 contains 13 residues. V gave up 2 bases and J gave up 5 bases, with 7 bases separating them. The CDR3 reads CARSFGFTGELFF. In DNA form, the CDR3 reads TGTGCCAGAAGCTTTGGGTTTACCGGGGAGCTGTTTTTT.

The rearrangement uses TRBV7-9 and TRBJ2-5; D perhaps matches TRBD2 (5 bases). The CDR3 loop spans 13 amino acids. Between the trimmed V and J ends, which lost 5 bases and 2 bases, there was a span of 9 bases. Germline V CDR1 and CDR2: SEHNR, FQNEAQ (reference sequence). The CDR3 here is CASSGSGQETQYF. As DNA, the CDR3 is TGTGCCAGCAGCGGGAGCGGACAAGAGACCCAGTACTTC. Looking up the rest from reference TRBV7-9 and TRBJ2-5 gives the full variable domain: DTGVSQNPRHKITKRGQNVTFRCDPISEHNRLYWYRQTLGQGPEFLTYFQNEAQLEKSRLLSDRFSAERPKGSFSTLEIQRTEQGDSAMYLCASSGSGQETQYFGPGTRLLVL.

This clone came up a few times. The V and J genes are TRBV5-1 and TRBJ2-1, with TRBD2 matching 10 bases. V gave up 0 bases and J gave up 8 bases; unmatched junction bases: 11. This CDR3 spans 17 amino acids. Germline values: CDR1 SGHRS, CDR2 YFSETQ. The CDR3 reads CASSLVLSGRGAHEQFF. The CDR3 bases are TGCGCCAGCAGCTTGGTCTTGAGCGGGAGGGGAGCGCATGAGCAGTTCTTC.

The chain uses TRBV7-6 and TRBJ2-1; D gene unclear. The CDR3 totals 11 residues. The V and J ends lost 0 bases and 7 bases respectively, with 1 base between them. Germline lookup yields CDR1 SGHVS and CDR2 FNYEAQ. The CDR3 region is CASSLANEQFF. The CDR3 bases are TGTGCCAGCAGCTTAGCGAATGAGCAGTTCTTC.